This T cell receptor (beta chain) comes out of a study of blood T cell repertoires in COVID-19. As originally analysed: Amplification with reference gene primers provided the estimates of nucleated cell counts. Clones were sequenced by immunoSEQ multiplex PCR, and TCRdb holds only the in-frame ones, with some missing. The DNA gave D and trimming, while V, J and clone size come from that table. The sample contains about half a million clones, 70% to 90% of which appear only once. CDR1 is ENHRY, CDR2 SYGVKD, per germline. Trimming shortened V by 8 bases and J by 3 bases, and 6 bases separated the two germline ends. The CDR3 spans 11 residues.

The chain uses TRBV10-3 and TRBJ2-3; possible D gene TRBD1, 5 bases. The sequence was obtained from a human donor in a cohort sampled during active COVID-19. Material for sequencing was peripheral blood. The CDR3 reads CAIAGTDTQYF. For the CDR3, the DNA is TGTGCCATCGCAGGGACAGATACGCAGTATTTT.